This entry lists 3 T cell receptor beta chains sequenced from one sample in a study of beta chain features in type 1 diabetes. As every portion of the isolated RNA was reverse transcribed, the sequencing read expressed TCRB transcripts. The table came from immunoSEQ multiplex PCR; TCRdb's copy has only in-frame clones and leaves some out. Among 600,000 to 650,000 clones listed, roughly 15% were seen once. The sequencing sample was made of naive CD4+ T cells from blood. The source of these receptors is a man in his late teens or twenties in good health.

This clone was found a few times. The chain has TRBV28 and TRBJ1-5; D remains ambiguous. CDR3 length: 18 residues. V was clipped by 3 bases and J by 1 base, with 19 bases between them. CDR1 is MDHEN and CDR2 is SYDVKM in the germline V gene. CDR3 sequence reads: CASSLSGNGRLSNQPQHF. The CDR3 DNA reads TGTGCCAGCAGTTTGTCGGGGAACGGGAGATTGAGCAATCAGCCCCAGCATTTT.

The sample holds a few counts of this clone. V usage is TRBV29-1 and J usage is TRBJ1-2; TRBD1 agrees at 9 bases. V was pared by 3 bases and J by 7 bases, with 3 bases of the junction left unmatched. The CDR3 contains 12 residues. Germline-derived CDR1 and CDR2 are SQVTM and ANQGSEA. The CDR3 is CSVENRGPGYTF. As DNA, the CDR3 is TGCAGCGTTGAGAACAGGGGGCCTGGCTACACCTTC.

The chain combines TRBV27 with TRBJ1-4; D uncertain. With 0 bases removed from V and 4 bases from J, the gap between germline ends came to 15 bases. The CDR3 covers 17 residues. The germline CDR1 and CDR2 sequences are MNHEY and SMNVEV (reference sequence). CDR3: CASSLSPRARGNEKLFF. CDR3 DNA: TGTGCCAGCAGTTTATCTCCCCGTGCCCGGGGTAATGAAAAACTGTTTTTT.